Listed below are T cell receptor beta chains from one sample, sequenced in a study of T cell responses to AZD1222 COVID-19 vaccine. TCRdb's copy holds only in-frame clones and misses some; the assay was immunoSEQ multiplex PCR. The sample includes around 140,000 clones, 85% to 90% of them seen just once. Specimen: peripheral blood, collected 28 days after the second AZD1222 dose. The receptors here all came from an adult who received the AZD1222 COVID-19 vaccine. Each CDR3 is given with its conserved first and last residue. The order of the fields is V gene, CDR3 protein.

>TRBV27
CASSLQREQKEQYF
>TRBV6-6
CASSRGPGTSGISSYNEQFF
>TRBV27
CASSFRNTEAFF
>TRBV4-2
CASSQDQGAGGKNTEAFF
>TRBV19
CASSSPPGTGPNQPQHF
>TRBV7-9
CASSLGLGVGANVLTF
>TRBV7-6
CASSRQRIQGEKLFF
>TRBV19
CASKSSWTSGANVLTF
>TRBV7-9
CASSPGTGSYEQYF
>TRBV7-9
CASSLAETTGYTF
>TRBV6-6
CASNRQGVGVDTIYF
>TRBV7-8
CASSLGQGVGQPQHF
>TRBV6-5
CASTGQGVLYGYTF
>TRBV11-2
CASRGFMNSPLHF
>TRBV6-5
CASSSTGTETDTQYF
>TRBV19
CASSITGGADTEAFF
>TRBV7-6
CASSLGLETQYF
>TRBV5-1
CASSLALSGRADTQYF
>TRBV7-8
CASSLEAASTDTQYF
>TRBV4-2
CASSQDRGETQYF
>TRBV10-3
CAIREGVPYEQYF
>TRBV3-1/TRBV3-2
CASSSTGQGEKLFF
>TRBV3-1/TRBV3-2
CASSQGLGADTQYF
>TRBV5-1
CASSPGTASVGAFF
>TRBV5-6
CASSFNSYEQYF
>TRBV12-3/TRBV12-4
CASGQQGQQPQHF
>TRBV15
CATSRDSPFLVFF
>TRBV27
CASSLVGRSGNTIYF
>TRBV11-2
CASSAGQPQDTQYF
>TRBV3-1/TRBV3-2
CASSLTYNEQFF
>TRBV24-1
CATSDSDQPQHF
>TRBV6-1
CASSEAGQGGGSPLHF
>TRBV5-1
CASSLADLTDTQYF
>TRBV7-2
CASSVPGEGNQPQHF
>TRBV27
CASSPGWGNQPQHF
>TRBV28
CASSLGQGQTQYF
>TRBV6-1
CASSETKGEGNQPQHF
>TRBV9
CASSRGQGGNEKLFF
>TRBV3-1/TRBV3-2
CASSHTGAYEQYF
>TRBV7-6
CASSLGGVGYTF
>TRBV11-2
CASSLGREQFF
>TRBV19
CASRFTGTNNQPQHF
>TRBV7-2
CASSLGLAGFGNTQYF
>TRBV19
CASRPGTGGFQRSNQPQHF
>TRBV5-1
CASTLAGGTNEQFF
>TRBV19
CASSMRGAYEQYF
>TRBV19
CASSPTGLSTFDGYTF
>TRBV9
CASSVGGAAGNTIYF
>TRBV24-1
CATSDLRGEKLFF
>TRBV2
CASSESGANVLTF
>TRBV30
CAFPNSGEQYF
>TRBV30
CAWRGRGGRYNSPLHF
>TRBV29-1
CSVESGSGYTF
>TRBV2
CASSLWTVTEAFF
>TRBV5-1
CASSSGTGNTGELFF
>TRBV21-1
CASSKVGTDERDQPQHF
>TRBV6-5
CASSYDGGSYEQYF
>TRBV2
CASSGLAGTDTQYF
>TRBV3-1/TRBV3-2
CASSQVVETQYF
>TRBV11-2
CASRDRGRNTEAFF